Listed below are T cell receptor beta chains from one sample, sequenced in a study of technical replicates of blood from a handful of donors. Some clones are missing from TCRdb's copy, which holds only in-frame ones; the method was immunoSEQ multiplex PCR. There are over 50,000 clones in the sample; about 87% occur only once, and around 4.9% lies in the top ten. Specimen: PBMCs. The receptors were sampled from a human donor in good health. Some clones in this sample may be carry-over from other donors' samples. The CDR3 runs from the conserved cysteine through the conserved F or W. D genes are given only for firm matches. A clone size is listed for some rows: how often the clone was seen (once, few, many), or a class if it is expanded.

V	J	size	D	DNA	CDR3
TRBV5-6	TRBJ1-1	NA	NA	TGTGCCAGCGGCCCCAGGGCCACTGAAGCTTTCTTT	CASGPRATEAFF
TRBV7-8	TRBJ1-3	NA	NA	TGTGCCAGCAGCTTCCACAGGGCGATAGGGGAAACGGACACCATATATTTT	CASSFHRAIGETDTIYF
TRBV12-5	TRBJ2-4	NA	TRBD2	TGTGCTAGTGGTTTGCCTCCACCGGGACAGACTAGCGGGAGGGTGTCCAAAAACATTCAGTACTTC	CASGLPPPGQTSGRVSKNIQYF
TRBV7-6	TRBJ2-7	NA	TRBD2	TGTGCCAGCAGCTTAGTTCGGGGAGGGTACGAGCAGTACTTC	CASSLVRGGYEQYF
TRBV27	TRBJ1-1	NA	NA	TGTGCCAGCAGTTTCAACAGCTACACTGAAGCTTTCTTT	CASSFNSYTEAFF
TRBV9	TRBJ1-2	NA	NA	TGTGCCAGCACCCAGATTTCCAACTATGGCTACACCTTC	CASTQISNYGYTF
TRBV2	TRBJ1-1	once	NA	TGTGCCAGCAGTGTGGTCCCGGTGTCAGGGAACACTGAAGCTTTCTTT	CASSVVPVSGNTEAFF
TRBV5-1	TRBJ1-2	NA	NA	TGCGCCAGCAGCTTGTCAAGGGGTCTGTATGGCTACACCTTC	CASSLSRGLYGYTF
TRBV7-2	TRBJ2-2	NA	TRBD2	TGTGCCAGCAGCTTAGGACTAGCGGGAGTGGGGACCGGGGAGCTGTTTTTT	CASSLGLAGVGTGELFF
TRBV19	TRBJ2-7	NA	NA	TGTGCCAGTAGTGACGACACTAGTCCCTACGAGCAGTACTTC	CASSDDTSPYEQYF
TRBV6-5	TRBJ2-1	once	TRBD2	TGTGCCAGCAGTTCACATAGCGGGAGTTTCGAGCAGTTCTTC	CASSSHSGSFEQFF
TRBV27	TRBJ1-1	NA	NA	TGTGCCAGCAGTTTGGGGGGCGGGGGGCGCTTGAACACTGAAGCTTTCTTT	CASSLGGGGRLNTEAFF
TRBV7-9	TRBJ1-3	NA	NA	TGTGCCAGCAGCTCAAGTAGACAACCGAGCTCTGGAAACACCATATATTTT	CASSSSRQPSSGNTIYF
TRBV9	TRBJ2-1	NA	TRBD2	TGTGCCAGCAGCCAGGGACTAGCGGGAGACAATGAGCAGTTCTTC	CASSQGLAGDNEQFF
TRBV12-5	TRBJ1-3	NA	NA	TGTGCTAGTGCCCCCCGACTTGGAAACACCATATATTTT	CASAPRLGNTIYF
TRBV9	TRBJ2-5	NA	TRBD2	TGTGCCAGCAGCGTAGAGGGACTAGCGGGTTTAGAGACCCAGTACTTC	CASSVEGLAGLETQYF
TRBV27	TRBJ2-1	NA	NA	TGTGCCAGCAGAAGGCAGGGGATAAATGAGCAGTTCTTC	CASRRQGINEQFF
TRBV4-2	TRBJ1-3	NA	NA	TGTGCCAGCAGCCAAGATCGAGCGGGAAACACCATATATTTT	CASSQDRAGNTIYF
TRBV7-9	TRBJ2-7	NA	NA	TGTGCCAGCAGCTTAGGGGGCGTGGAGCAGTACTTC	CASSLGGVEQYF
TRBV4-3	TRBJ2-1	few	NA	TGCGCCAGCAGCCACTCTCGAGACTACAATGAGCAGTTCTTC	CASSHSRDYNEQFF
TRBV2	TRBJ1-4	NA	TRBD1	TGTGCCAGTGACAGGGCAGCAACTAATGAAAAACTGTTTTTT	CASDRAATNEKLFF
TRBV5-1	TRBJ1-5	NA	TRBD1	TGCGCCAGCAGCTTGACAGGGGGCGGGTTTCAGCCCCAGCATTTT	CASSLTGGGFQPQHF
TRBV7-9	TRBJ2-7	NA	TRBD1	TGTGCCAGCAGCTTGAGGGACAGGGGTTCCGAGCAGTACTTC	CASSLRDRGSEQYF
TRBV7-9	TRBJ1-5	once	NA	TGTGCCAGCAGCCCCTGGGGGGAGAATCAGCCCCAGCATTTT	CASSPWGENQPQHF
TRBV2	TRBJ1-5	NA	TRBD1	TGTGCCAGCAGGGCCAGGGGGGATCAGCCCCAGCATTTT	CASRARGDQPQHF
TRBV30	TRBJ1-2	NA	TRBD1	TGTGCGTGGGACAGGGGGAACTATGGCTACACCTTC	CAWDRGNYGYTF
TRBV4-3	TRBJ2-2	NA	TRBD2	TGCGCCAGCAGCGCCACTAGCGGGGGGGCCTCGAACACCGGGGAGCTGTTTTTT	CASSATSGGASNTGELFF
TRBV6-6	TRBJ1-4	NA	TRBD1	TGTGCCAGCAGTTACTCGACAGGGAGTGGAGAAAAACTGTTTTTT	CASSYSTGSGEKLFF
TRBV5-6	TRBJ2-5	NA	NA	TGTGCCAGCAGCTTTCCCCCGGGGGAGACCCAGTACTTC	CASSFPPGETQYF
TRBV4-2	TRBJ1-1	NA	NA	TGTGCCAGCAGCCAAGAGGTAGGGGAACGGAACACTGAAGCTTTCTTT	CASSQEVGERNTEAFF
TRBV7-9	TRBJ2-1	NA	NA	TGTGCCAGCAGCTTAGCGGGGGCGTTAAATGAGCAGTTCTTC	CASSLAGALNEQFF
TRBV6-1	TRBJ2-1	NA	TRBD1	TGTGCCAGCAGTGGGACAGGGATGAATGAGCAGTTCTTC	CASSGTGMNEQFF
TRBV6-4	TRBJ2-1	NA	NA	TGTGCCAGCAGTGACTCAAGTAACAGCGAGCAGTTCTTC	CASSDSSNSEQFF
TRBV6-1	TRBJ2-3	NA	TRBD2	TGTGCCAGCGGGGGTCGAGCGGGGGATACGCAGTATTTT	CASGGRAGDTQYF
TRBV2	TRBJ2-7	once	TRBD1	TGTGCCAGCAGCGTGGGACAGGGAGGTGCCTACGAGCAGTACTTC	CASSVGQGGAYEQYF
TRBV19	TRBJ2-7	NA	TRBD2	TGTGCCAGTAGTAAGGGACTAGCGGGCGATATCTACGAGCAGTACTTC	CASSKGLAGDIYEQYF
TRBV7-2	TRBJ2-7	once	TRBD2	TGTGCCAGCAGCTCCTCTAGCGGGGGCAACTACGAGCAGTACTTC	CASSSSSGGNYEQYF
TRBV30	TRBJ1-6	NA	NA	TGTGCCTGGAGAAAGGGGAGGAGCTCCTATAATTCACCCCTCCACTTT	CAWRKGRSSYNSPLHF
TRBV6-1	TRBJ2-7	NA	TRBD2	TGTGCCAGCAGGAACCGACTAGCGGGAGGCTACGAGCAGTACTTC	CASRNRLAGGYEQYF
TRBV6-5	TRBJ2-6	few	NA	TGTGCCAGCAGTTACTCTAGTTTGACTGGGGCCAACGTCCTGACTTTC	CASSYSSLTGANVLTF
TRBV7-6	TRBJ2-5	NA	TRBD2	TGTGCCAGCAGCTTAGGACCCTCGGGGACTAGACGGGAGACCCAGTACTTC	CASSLGPSGTRRETQYF
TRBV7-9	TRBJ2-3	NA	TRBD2	TGTGCCAGCAGCTTATATGCGGGGGTAGCAGATACGCAGTATTTT	CASSLYAGVADTQYF
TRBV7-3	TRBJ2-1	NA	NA	TGTGCCAGCAGCATTACTAGCAGCTCCTACAATGAGCAGTTCTTC	CASSITSSSYNEQFF
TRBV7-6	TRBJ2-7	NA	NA	TGTGCCAGCAGTCAGGGCAGGAGCTACGAGCAGTACTTC	CASSQGRSYEQYF
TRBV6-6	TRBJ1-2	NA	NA	TGTGCCAGCAGTTACGGGGGGGCAGGTACTAACTATGGCTACACCTTC	CASSYGGAGTNYGYTF
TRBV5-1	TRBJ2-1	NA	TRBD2	TGCGCCAGCAGGACGACTAGCGGGAGCTCCTACAATGAGCAGTTCTTC	CASRTTSGSSYNEQFF
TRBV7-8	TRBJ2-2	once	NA	TGTGCCAGCAGCTCAACACGGAACACCGGGGAGCTGTTTTTT	CASSSTRNTGELFF
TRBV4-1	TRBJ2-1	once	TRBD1	TGCGCCAGCAGCGGGACAGGGGGTAAGGGGTACAATGAGCAGTTCTTC	CASSGTGGKGYNEQFF
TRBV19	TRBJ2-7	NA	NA	TGTGCCAGTAGTATAGCCCCCCAGGGGCTCCACGAGCAGTACTTC	CASSIAPQGLHEQYF
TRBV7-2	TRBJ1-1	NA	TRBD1	TGTGCCAGCAGCTGGGACAGGGCGGGCACTGAAGCTTTCTTT	CASSWDRAGTEAFF
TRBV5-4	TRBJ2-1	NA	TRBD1	TGTGCCAGCAGCCCTACGGGACAGGGGGCGAGAAATGAGCAGTTCTTC	CASSPTGQGARNEQFF
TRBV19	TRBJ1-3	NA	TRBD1	TGTGCCACTATGGACAGGGGTGGTGGAAACACCATATATTTT	CATMDRGGGNTIYF
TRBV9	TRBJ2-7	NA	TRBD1	TGTGCCAGCAGCGCCCAGGACAGGGACTACGAGCAGTACTTC	CASSAQDRDYEQYF
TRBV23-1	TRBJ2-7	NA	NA	TGCGCCAGCAAGCAGGTTAACCTCTACGAGCAGTACTTC	CASKQVNLYEQYF
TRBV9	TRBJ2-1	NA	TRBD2	TGTGCCAGCACCCCGAGCCTAGCGGACAATGAGCAGTTCTTC	CASTPSLADNEQFF
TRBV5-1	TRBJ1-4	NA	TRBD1	TGCGCCAGCAGTTCGGGACAGGGAATAGCTAATGAAAAACTGTTTTTT	CASSSGQGIANEKLFF
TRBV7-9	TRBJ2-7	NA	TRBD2	TGTGCCAGCAGCATCTGGGGGACTAGCTACGAGCAGTACTTC	CASSIWGTSYEQYF